This T cell receptor beta chain was recorded in a study of blood T cell repertoires in COVID-19. Study-wide background: Samples representing acute and convalescent COVID-19 were sourced from the United States, Italy and Spain. In each case, the material was cDNA or gDNA derived from T cells, B-cell-depleted T cells, or PBMCs.

Trimming removed 5 bases from V and 0 bases from J, with 6 bases in between. CDR1 SGHNT and CDR2 YENEEA come from the germline V gene. The length of the CDR3 is 13 residues. Authors' analysis steps: The assay estimated nucleated cells by amplifying reference gene primers. The table came from immunoSEQ multiplex PCR; TCRdb's copy has only in-frame clones and leaves some out. D and trimming come from the DNA, and the V and J calls and clone size come from that table. The profile shows about 81,000 clones, about 84% of them singletons. Sequenced input: peripheral blood. The sequence was collected from a human donor in a cohort sampled during active COVID-19. This chain links TRBV11-3 with TRBJ2-3; no reliable D call. The CDR3 sequence: CASSEPSTDTQYF. In nucleotides, the CDR3 is TGTGCCAGCAGCGAGCCTAGCACAGATACGCAGTATTTT.